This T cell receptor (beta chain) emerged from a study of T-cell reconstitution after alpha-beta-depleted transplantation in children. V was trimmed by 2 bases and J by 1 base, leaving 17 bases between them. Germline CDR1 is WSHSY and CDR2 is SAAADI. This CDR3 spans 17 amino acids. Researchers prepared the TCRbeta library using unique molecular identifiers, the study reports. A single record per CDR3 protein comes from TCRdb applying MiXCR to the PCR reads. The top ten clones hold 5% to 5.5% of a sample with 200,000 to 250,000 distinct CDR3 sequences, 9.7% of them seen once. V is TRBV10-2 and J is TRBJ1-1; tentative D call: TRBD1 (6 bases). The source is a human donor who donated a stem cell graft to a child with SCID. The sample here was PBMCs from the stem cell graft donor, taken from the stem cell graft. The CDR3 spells CASSEPQGLGENTEAFF. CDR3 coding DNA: TGCGCCAGCAGTGAGCCACAGGGTTTGGGGGAGAACACTGAAGCTTTCTTT.